A selection of T cell receptor beta chains follows, all from one sample in a study of blood T cells in healthy people across ages. One entry per CDR3 protein, called by TCRdb with MiXCR from the 5' RACE reads. The profile shows roughly 2 million distinct CDR3 sequences, about 50% of them singletons. Sequenced material: blood. The receptors were sampled from a woman between 40 and 55 years old in good health. Both conserved end residues are part of each CDR3.

>13|TRBV9
CASSFRDSYGYTF
>13|TRBV29-1
CRVGREPYNEQFF
>13|TRBV6-6
CASSTGLGVEQYF
>16|TRBV10-1
CASSESRSWKYNEQFF
>14|TRBV6-5
CASSYPMENTEAFF
>16|TRBV20-1
CSARDKNRGQTYEQYF
>16|TRBV21-1
CASSPVRDRGVHEQFF
>16|TRBV5-6
CASSIRPGQGPYEQYF
>16|TRBV11-1
CASSLAAAPSTDTQYF
>16|TRBV4-3
CASSQEPSGYSNEQFF
>13|TRBV6-6
CASSYQEGNEQFF
>16|TRBV7-2
CASSLRTSGFYNEQFF
>15|TRBV11-2
CASSPLTGPPYGYTF
>14|TRBV6-2/TRBV6-3
CASSTTDRVYEQYF
>12|TRBV10-3
CAISTAGYEQYF
>15|TRBV15
CATSRVLASWETQYF
>16|TRBV4-3
CASSRRLRGAEETQYF
>19|TRBV5-1
CASSLGLRVAGGRTDTQYF
>16|TRBV9
CASSSRQVPANYGYTF
>16|TRBV25-1
CASSDSPGQVEEAQYF
>17|TRBV21-1
CASSRRTGKYSNQPQHF
>16|TRBV6-2/TRBV6-3
CASSYVDGGVTDTQYF
>16|TRBV7-9
CASSLRGGRASETQYF
>17|TRBV14
CASSPDWTDKPNYGYTF
>14|TRBV12-3/TRBV12-4
CASSGQGNNYGYTF
>16|TRBV20-1
CSATGQGVTFSQPQHF
>17|TRBV10-3
CAISESSQRTSGSEQFF
>13|TRBV5-8
CASSPDPIGTQYF
>16|TRBV6-2/TRBV6-3
CASRGQGGSSYNEQFF
>15|TRBV7-2
CASSLSLTGGYEQYF
>14|TRBV7-9
CASSVGGLGKTQYF
>15|TRBV9
CASSVQGFGANVLTF
>11|TRBV20-1
CSLSYTDTQYF
>13|TRBV20-1
CSARRGTGGSYTF
>15|TRBV11-2
CASSSRQINTDTQYF
>13|TRBV6-4
CASSDHVNYEQYF
>15|TRBV5-1
CASSLVERGFHEQFF
>16|TRBV7-3
CASSWGVRGRNNEQFF
>14|TRBV10-3
CAISHGQGTEKLFF
>15|TRBV6-5
CASSSQRGDYYEQYF
>15|TRBV5-1
CASSLGRGGLGEQYF
>12|TRBV20-1
CSARAGMHIQYF
>15|TRBV11-2
CASSQGAIVIYGYTF
>13|TRBV5-1
CASGGDIYNEQFF
>15|TRBV7-9
CASSPSGQGSGELFF
>15|TRBV12-3/TRBV12-4
CASSLARGSTDTQYF
>15|TRBV4-3
CASSQRDSTEETQYF
>15|TRBV6-2/TRBV6-3
CASSFRLAGAYEQYF
>15|TRBV7-9
CASRPRVLGYNEQFF
>15|TRBV20-1
CSARKGQVIYNEQYF
>14|TRBV11-3
CAIRKLIRGHEQFF